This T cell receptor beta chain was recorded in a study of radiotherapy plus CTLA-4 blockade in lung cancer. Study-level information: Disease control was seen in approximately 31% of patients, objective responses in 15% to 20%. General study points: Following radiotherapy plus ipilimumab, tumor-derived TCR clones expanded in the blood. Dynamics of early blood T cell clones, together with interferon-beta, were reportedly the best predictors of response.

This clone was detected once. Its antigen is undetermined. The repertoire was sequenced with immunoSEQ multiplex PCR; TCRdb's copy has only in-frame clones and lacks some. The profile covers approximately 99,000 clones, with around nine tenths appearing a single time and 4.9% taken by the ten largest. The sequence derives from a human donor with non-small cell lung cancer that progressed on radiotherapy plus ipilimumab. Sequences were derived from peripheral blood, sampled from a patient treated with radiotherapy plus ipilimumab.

The CDR3 is CATSRDRGEHQPQHF. The CDR3 region has the DNA TGTGCCACCAGCAGAGATAGAGGGGAGCATCAGCCCCAGCATTTT. The chain employs TRBV15 and TRBJ1-5; weak D call: TRBD1 (5 bases). Germline V lookup: CDR1 LNHNV, CDR2 YYDKDF (reference sequence). CDR3 length: 15 amino acids. Trimming cost V 0 bases and J 5 bases, with 11 bases left between them.